This T cell receptor (beta chain) was captured by sequencing in a study of Ad26.COV2.S vaccination and SARS-CoV-2 variants. CDR1 MDHEN and CDR2 SYDVKM come from the germline V gene. The CDR3 is 14 amino acids. Trimming pared 4 bases from V and 3 bases from J, leaving 13 bases between. Profiling relied on immunoSEQ multiplex PCR, and the TCRdb table lists in-frame clones only, not all of them. The data show around 300,000 clones, roughly 90% seen once. Indicated treatment: approximately 18 received Ad26.COV2.S at low or high dose, single or two shots; 5 received placebo; per-sample allocation not given. The investigators took samples on day 63 after the first vaccine or placebo injection.

This TCR derives from a person between 18 and 65 years old who received the Ad26.COV2.S COVID-19 vaccine or a placebo. This chain joins TRBV28 and TRBJ2-7, with D tentatively TRBD1 (6 bases). Here the sequenced sample was peripheral blood, taken in a trial of Ad26.COV2.S vaccine versus placebo. This chain's CDR3 is CASSSPGQIYEQYF. The CDR3 DNA sequence: TGTGCCAGCAGTTCCCCGGGACAAATCTACGAGCAGTACTTC.